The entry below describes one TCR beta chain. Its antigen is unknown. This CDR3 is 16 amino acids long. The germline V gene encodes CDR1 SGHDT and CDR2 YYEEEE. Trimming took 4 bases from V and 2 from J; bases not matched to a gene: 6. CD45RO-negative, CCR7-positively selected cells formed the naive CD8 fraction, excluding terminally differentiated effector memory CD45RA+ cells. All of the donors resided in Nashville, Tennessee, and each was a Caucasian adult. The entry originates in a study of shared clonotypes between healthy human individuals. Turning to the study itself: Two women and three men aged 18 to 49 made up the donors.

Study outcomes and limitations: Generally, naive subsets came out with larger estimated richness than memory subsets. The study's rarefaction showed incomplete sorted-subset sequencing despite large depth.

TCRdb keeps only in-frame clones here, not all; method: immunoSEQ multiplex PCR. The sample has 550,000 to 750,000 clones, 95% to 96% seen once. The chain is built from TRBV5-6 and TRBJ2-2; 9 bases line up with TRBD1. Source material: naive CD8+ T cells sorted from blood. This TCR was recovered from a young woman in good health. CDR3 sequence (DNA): TGTGCCAGCAGCATCCGGGACAGGGCCAACACCGGGGAGCTGTTTTTT. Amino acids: CASSIRDRANTGELFF.